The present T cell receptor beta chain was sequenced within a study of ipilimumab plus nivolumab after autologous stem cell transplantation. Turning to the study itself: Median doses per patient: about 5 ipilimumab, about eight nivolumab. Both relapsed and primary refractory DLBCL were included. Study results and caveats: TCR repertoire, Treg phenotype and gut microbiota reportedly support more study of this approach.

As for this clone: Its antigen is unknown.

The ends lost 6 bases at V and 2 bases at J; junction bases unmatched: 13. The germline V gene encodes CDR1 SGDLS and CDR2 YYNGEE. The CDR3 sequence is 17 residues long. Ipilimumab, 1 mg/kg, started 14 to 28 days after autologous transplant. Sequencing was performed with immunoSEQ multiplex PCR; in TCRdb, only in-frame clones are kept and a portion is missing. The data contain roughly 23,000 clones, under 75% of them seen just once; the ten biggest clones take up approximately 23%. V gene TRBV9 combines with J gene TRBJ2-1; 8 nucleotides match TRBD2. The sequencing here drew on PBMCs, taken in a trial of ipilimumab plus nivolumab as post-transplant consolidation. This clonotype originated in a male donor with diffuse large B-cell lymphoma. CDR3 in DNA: TGTGCCAGCACCCCCGACGTCGGCGGGGGGACCTACAATGAGCAGTTCTTC. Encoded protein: CASTPDVGGGTYNEQFF.